This entry lists 27 T cell receptor beta chains sequenced from one sample in a study of breast tumors, draining lymph nodes, adjacent tissues. MiXCR, applied by TCRdb to the multiplex PCR reads, yields one record per CDR3 protein. The profile shows over 150,000 distinct CDR3 sequences, 30% to 35% of them singletons. Axillary draining lymph nodes of breast cancer patients supplied the node samples. The sequenced sample was axillary lymph node tissue. The receptor set was obtained from a female donor with breast cancer. Some clones in this sample may be carry-over from other donors' samples.

This clonotype was counted ten times or more. V usage is TRBV4-1 and J usage is TRBJ1-6; D might be TRBD1 (6 bases). CDR1 is MGHRA and CDR2 is YSYEKL in the germline V gene. V was shortened by 3 bases and J by 4 bases, with 13 bases between the two germline ends. The CDR3 totals 16 residues. In nucleotides, the CDR3 is TGCGCCAGCAGCCAGATAGGGACAAGTTATAATTCACCCCTCCACTTT. Its translation is CASSQIGTSYNSPLHF.

The chain uses TRBV7-3 and TRBJ1-1, with TRBD1 identical over 8 bases. The germline CDR1 and CDR2 sequences are SGHTA and FQGTGA. Trimming cost V 4 bases and J 14 bases; bases outside gene matches: 6. This CDR3 has 11 amino acids. CDR3 residues: CASSSGQGQFF. For the CDR3, the DNA is TGTGCCAGCAGCTCAGGACAGGGCCAGTTCTTT.

In its sample, this clonotype was seen a few times. The CDR3 sequence is CASGRGVNQPQHF. Here the CDR3 DNA reads TGTGCCAGCGGGCGGGGTGTAAATCAGCCCCAGCATTTT. The rearrangement uses TRBV28 and TRBJ1-5, with D hard to call. V lost 8 bases and J lost 4, with 12 bases in between. From germline, CDR1 is MDHEN and CDR2 SYDVKM. The CDR3 spans 13 residues.

This clonotype was seen a handful of times. This may arise from a read error, as a much more abundant clone is one base away. This chain connects TRBV5-1 to TRBJ2-7, with D tentatively TRBD1 (6 bases). This CDR3 region has 13 residues. Germline values: CDR1 SGHRS, CDR2 YFSETQ. DNA of the CDR3: TGCGCCAGCAGCTTGCAGGGGTCCTACGACCAGTACTTC. Protein: CASSLQGSYDQYF.

This clonotype was seen many times. The chain employs TRBV7-9 and TRBJ1-5, with TRBD1 identical over 9 bases. The V gene end was trimmed by 5 bases and the J gene end by 3 bases; junction bases not matched to a gene: 5. Germline CDR1 and CDR2: SEHNR and FQNEAQ (reference sequence). The CDR3 runs 15 residues. The CDR3, as DNA: TGTGCCAGCAGCAACGGGGACAGGGCCAATCAGCCCCAGCATTTT. This codes for CASSNGDRANQPQHF.

This clonotype was counted ten times or more. The chain has TRBV5-5 and TRBJ1-5; TRBD1 matches 9 bases. Per the germline V gene, CDR1 is SGHKS and CDR2 is YYEKEE (reference sequence). The trim removed 4 bases at V and 9 bases at J, leaving 8 bases unmatched. This CDR3 has 14 residues. The CDR3 protein is CASSTGQGIGPQHF. CDR3 in DNA: TGTGCCAGCAGCACGGGACAGGGCATTGGGCCCCAGCATTTT.

This chain joins TRBV7-9 and TRBJ2-7; TRBD1 is a possible D gene (6 bases). Germline loops: CDR1 SEHNR, CDR2 FQNEAQ (reference sequence). V was pared by 2 bases and J by 3 bases, with 11 bases between. CDR3 length equals 14 residues. CDR3 in DNA: TGTGCCAGCAGCTTATGGACAGAAAACTACGAGCAGTACTTC. Protein sequence: CASSLWTENYEQYF. The full variable domain, its missing parts supplied by reference TRBV7-9 and TRBJ2-7, is DTGVSQNPRHKITKRGQNVTFRCDPISEHNRLYWYRQTLGQGPEFLTYFQNEAQLEKSRLLSDRFSAERPKGSFSTLEIQRTEQGDSAMYLCASSLWTENYEQYFGPGTRLTVT.

As regards this clonotype: This could be a read error, since a much larger clone is one nucleotide away. V gene TRBV11-3 combines with J gene TRBJ2-7, with D perhaps matching TRBD1 (5 bases). Per the germline V gene, CDR1 is SGHNT and CDR2 is YENEEA. The CDR3 extends over 15 amino acids. DNA of the CDR3: TGTGCCAGCAGTGCCGACAGTCTATCCTCCTACAAGCAGTACTTC. Its protein product is CASSADSLSSYKQYF.

In this sample, this clonotype turned up a few times. The V gene is TRBV6-1, the J gene TRBJ1-5, with unresolved D. This CDR3 contains 15 residues. Germline CDR1 is MNHNS and CDR2 is SASEGT. V was pared by 5 bases and J by 0 bases, with 11 bases between. CDR3 sequence: CASSQVRDSNQPQHF. CDR3 nucleotides: TGTGCCAGCAGTCAAGTCCGGGATAGCAATCAGCCCCAGCATTTT.

On this clonotype itself: This clone may be a read error of a much larger clone one base away. The chain has TRBV13 and TRBJ1-3; D is possibly TRBD1 (6 bases). Germline lookup yields CDR1 PRHDT and CDR2 FYEKMQ (reference sequence). The CDR3 runs to 16 residues. The CDR3 bases are TGTGCCAGCAGCCGGGGGGGCACCTCCTCTGGAAACACCATGTATTTT. Translation gives CASSRGGTSSGNTMYF.

In the case of this clonotype: This could be a read error, since a much larger clone is one nucleotide away. The chain joins TRBV5-6 to TRBJ1-2, with 12 bases aligning to TRBD1. The CDR3 is made up of 14 amino acids. In germline, CDR1 is SGHDT, CDR2 YYEEEE. As DNA, the CDR3 is TGTGCCAGCAACTTGGGACAGGGGGCGGGTGGCTACACCTTC. Translated: CASNLGQGAGGYTF.

There are many counts of this clonotype. The V call is TRBV19, the J call TRBJ2-2; no definite D call. Germline assignment: CDR1 LNHDA and CDR2 SQIVND (reference sequence). The length of the CDR3 is 12 residues. Trimming shortened V by 4 bases and J by 6 bases, and 6 bases separated the two germline ends. Written as DNA, the CDR3 is TGTGCCAGTAGTAACCGTCCCGGGGAGCTGTTTTTT. It translates to CASSNRPGELFF.

This clonotype was counted ten times or more. The CDR3 sequence: CASSLGDRGYSGSPLHF. CDR3 DNA: TGTGCCAGCAGCTTAGGGGACAGGGGGTACTCAGGATCACCCCTCCACTTT. V gene TRBV7-2 combines with J gene TRBJ1-6; 11 bases map to TRBD1. The CDR3 totals 17 residues. Germline trimming cut 1 base from V and 10 bases from J; bases unmatched to any gene: 9. Germline V lookup: CDR1 SGHTA, CDR2 FQGNSA.

The genes are TRBV6-5 and TRBJ1-2, with TRBD1 matching 7 bases. With V trimmed by 3 bases and J by 8 bases, 12 bases remained unmatched. Germline V CDR1 and CDR2: MNHEY, SVGAGI. The CDR3 covers 15 residues. The chain's CDR3 is CASSYSTGRLGGYTF. Here the CDR3 DNA reads TGTGCCAGCAGTTATTCGACAGGGCGCCTTGGGGGCTACACCTTC.

At least ten counts were recorded for this clonotype. This rearrangement joins TRBV7-9 to TRBJ2-7; D remains unclear. The CDR3 length is 15 residues. Germline V lookup: CDR1 SEHNR, CDR2 FQNEAQ (reference sequence). Trimming pared 0 bases from V and 5 bases from J, leaving 14 bases between. In DNA, the CDR3 is TGTGCCAGCAGCTTAGCGGGATCCTTTGTCAACGAGCAGTACTTC. Translating it yields CASSLAGSFVNEQYF.

This chain connects TRBV5-8 to TRBJ1-2; D ambiguous. This CDR3 comprises 14 residues. Germline assignment: CDR1 SGHTS and CDR2 YDEGEE. V was clipped by 0 bases and J by 5 bases, with 11 bases between them. The CDR3 loop is CASSLGSAPYGYTF. In nucleotides, the CDR3 is TGTGCCAGCAGCTTGGGGTCTGCCCCGTATGGCTACACCTTC.

Note on this clonotype: Sequence at one end of the junction differs from germline and may be a read error. This chain links TRBV9 with TRBJ2-3, with D unclear. The CDR3 extends over 13 amino acids. Germline V CDR1 and CDR2: SGDLS, YYNGEE. CDR3 in DNA: TGCGCCAGCAGCGTCCTACTTGGGTATACGCAGTATTTT. The encoded protein is CASSVLLGYTQYF.

In its sample, this clonotype was seen many times. V usage is TRBV20-1 and J usage is TRBJ2-7; 9 positions agree with TRBD2. From germline, CDR1 is DFQATT and CDR2 SNEGSKA (reference sequence). Trimming took 4 bases from V and 6 from J; bases not matched to a gene: 16. This CDR3 spans 16 amino acids. The CDR3 spells CSATFKREAVSIEQYF. CDR3 sequence (DNA): TGCAGTGCTACGTTTAAGCGGGAGGCCGTCAGTATCGAGCAGTACTTC.

The chain carries TRBV7-9 and TRBJ1-2; D uncertain. V was shortened by 5 bases and J by 4 bases, with 11 bases between the two germline ends. CDR3 size: 13 residues. Germline V lookup: CDR1 SEHNR, CDR2 FQNEAQ (reference sequence). The CDR3 DNA follows: TGTGCCAGCAGCAACTCGATCCGCTATGGCTACACCTTC. Residues: CASSNSIRYGYTF.

The gene calls are TRBV7-8 and TRBJ2-5; 11 bases are a match to TRBD2. The germline CDR1 and CDR2 sequences are SGHVS and FQNEAQ. The CDR3 runs 16 residues. J gave up 2 bases and V 5 bases, and 7 bases lay outside the gene matches. CDR3 DNA sequence: TGTGCCAGCAGCATTAGCGGGAGGGTCGAGCAAGAGACCCAGTACTTC. Amino acids: CASSISGRVEQETQYF.

Of note for this clonotype: At one end the junction does not follow the germline gene, possibly because of a read error. V and J are TRBV7-3 and TRBJ2-7; no clear D. This CDR3 region has 16 residues. Germline CDR1 SGHTA, CDR2 FQGTGA. Here the CDR3 reads CASSLGEDLLSYEEYF. CDR3 DNA sequence: TGCGCCAGCAGCTTAGGTGAGGACCTTCTGTCCTACGAGGAGTACTTC.

This clonotype was counted ten times or more. The V gene is TRBV7-2, the J gene TRBJ2-1, with 10 bases identical to TRBD2. The CDR3 runs 16 residues. The germline V gene has CDR1 SGHTA and CDR2 FQGNSA. The trim removed 2 bases at V and 5 bases at J, leaving 6 bases unmatched. CDR3 amino acids: CASSLRVSGRNNEQFF. The CDR3 coding sequence is TGTGCCAGCAGCTTACGGGTTAGCGGGAGGAACAATGAGCAGTTCTTC.

In its sample, this clonotype was seen many times. The CDR3 DNA is TGTGCCAGCAGTGCAGTCACAGATACGCAGTATTTT. Translated: CASSAVTDTQYF. The gene calls are TRBV12-3 or TRBV12-4 and TRBJ2-3; no clear D gene. The CDR3 loop spans 12 amino acids. V dropped 5 bases and J dropped 2 bases, with 5 bases sitting between them.

The table lists this clonotype with many counts. The V call is TRBV7-6, the J call TRBJ2-3, with 13 bases aligning to TRBD2. The germline V gene has CDR1 SGHVS and CDR2 FNYEAQ. With V trimmed by 5 bases and J by 4 bases, 6 bases remained unmatched. This CDR3 is 16 amino acids long. CDR3 DNA sequence: TGTGCCAGCAGCACGGGACTAGCGGGGAGGGCAGATACGCAGTATTTT. The encoded protein is CASSTGLAGRADTQYF.

A word on this clonotype: Germline is not matched at one junction end, which may reflect a read error. The chain is built from TRBV19 and TRBJ1-5; D might be TRBD1 (6 bases). Looked up from germline, CDR1 is LNHDA and CDR2 is SQIVND (reference sequence). The length of the CDR3 is 14 residues. CDR3: CASSLTGSDQPPHF. In DNA, the CDR3 is TGTGCCAGTAGTTTAACAGGGAGCGATCAGCCCCCGCATTTT. The full variable domain, rest sourced from reference TRBV19 and TRBJ1-5, is DGGITQSPKYLFRKEGQNVTLSCEQNLNHDAMYWYRQDPGQGLRLIYYSQIVNDFQKGDIAEGYSVSREKKESFPLTVTSAQKNPTAFYLCASSLTGSDQPPHFGDGTRLSIL.

This clonotype was seen at least ten times. This rearrangement joins TRBV2 to TRBJ1-2, with D possibly TRBD1 on 6 matching bases. With 9 bases removed from V and 4 bases from J, the gap between germline ends came to 15 bases. Germline loops: CDR1 SNHLY, CDR2 FYNNEI. CDR3 length: 13 amino acids. In DNA, the CDR3 is TGTGCCAGGGGGGGGCCTCAAGGCTATGGCTACACCTTC. This gives the protein CARGGPQGYGYTF.

This clonotype was observed many times. This rearrangement joins TRBV20-1 to TRBJ2-1; tentative D call: TRBD2 (7 bases). The CDR3 spans 13 residues. The germline V and J ends were trimmed by 6 bases and 7 bases, with 16 bases remaining between them. The V gene's germline CDR1 is DFQATT and CDR2 SNEGSKA (reference sequence). CDR3 sequence: CSAGGGGRNEQFF. In DNA, the CDR3 is TGCAGTGCAGGGGGGGGGGGACGGAATGAGCAGTTCTTC.